These T cell receptor beta chains were read from a single sample in a study of T cells in Graves' hyperthyroidism and ophthalmopathy. MiXCR, run by TCRdb on the multiplex PCR reads, gives a single entry per CDR3 protein. Counted here are 250,000 to 400,000 distinct CDR3 sequences, around 15% occurring once; the ten biggest clones make up roughly 35%. The source material was blood. These receptor sequences come from a woman aged 40 to 50 with Graves' ophthalmopathy. The CDR3 runs from the conserved cysteine through the conserved F or W. D genes are given only for firm matches. Some rows have no size entry. The others give once, few or many, or a class for an expanded clone.

V	size	D	J	CDR3	DNA
TRBV20-1	-	TRBD2	TRBJ2-5	CSASGLAGVDVTQYF	TGCAGTGCTTCGGGACTAGCGGGAGTTGACGTGACCCAGTACTTC
TRBV20-1	few	TRBD1	TRBJ2-5	CSARGRRDRARETQYF	TGCAGTGCTAGAGGGAGACGGGACAGAGCAAGAGAGACCCAGTACTTC
TRBV6-2/TRBV6-3	many	TRBD1	TRBJ1-5	CASSYHIGQGGQPQHF	TGTGCCAGCAGTTATCACATCGGGCAGGGGGGTCAGCCCCAGCATTTT
TRBV5-6	many	-	TRBJ2-7	CASSPGHLKGTYEQYF	TGTGCCAGCAGCCCGGGACACCTTAAAGGGACCTACGAGCAGTACTTC
TRBV9	many	TRBD1	TRBJ2-1	CASSVGQGEDEQFF	TGTGCCAGCAGCGTGGGACAGGGCGAGGATGAGCAGTTCTTC
TRBV30	few	-	TRBJ1-5	CAWRRSGHSNQPQHF	TGTGCCTGGAGAAGGTCCGGGCATAGCAATCAGCCCCAGCATTTT
TRBV6-5	-	-	TRBJ1-5	CASSYGGGRNQPQHF	TGTGCCAGCAGTTACGGCGGGGGCAGGAATCAGCCCCAGCATTTT
TRBV12-5	-	-	TRBJ2-1	CASGSLGFGYEQFF	TGTGCTAGTGGTTCCTTAGGTTTCGGCTATGAGCAGTTCTTC
TRBV20-1	few	-	TRBJ2-3	CSARGGGEDTQYF	TGCAGTGCTAGAGGCGGTGGGGAAGATACGCAGTATTTT
TRBV5-1	many	-	TRBJ2-1	CASSLVGGPYNEQFF	TGCGCCAGCAGCTTGGTAGGGGGGCCCTACAATGAGCAGTTCTTC
TRBV12-3/TRBV12-4	many	-	TRBJ2-7	CASSYPDKVYEQYF	TGTGCCAGCAGTTACCCGGACAAAGTCTACGAGCAGTACTTC
TRBV12-3/TRBV12-4	many	-	TRBJ2-4	CASSLSGTGYIQYF	TGTGCCAGCAGTCTTAGCGGGACAGGGTACATTCAGTACTTC
TRBV3-1	many	TRBD2	TRBJ2-3	CASSQDRAGVKDTQYF	TGTGCCAGCAGCCAAGATCGAGCGGGAGTCAAAGATACGCAGTATTTT
TRBV27	many	TRBD1	TRBJ1-2	CASSFVDRATQGGYTF	TGTGCCAGCAGTTTCGTGGACAGGGCCACCCAAGGCGGCTACACCTTC
TRBV20-1	-	TRBD2	TRBJ2-5	CSATLAGGMEETQYF	TGCAGTGCTACCCTAGCGGGAGGGATGGAGGAGACCCAGTACTTC
TRBV20-1	-	-	TRBJ1-4	CSAKGGANEKLFF	TGCAGTGCTAAAGGAGGGGCTAATGAAAAACTGTTTTTT
TRBV7-9	-	-	TRBJ1-4	CASSQVNPLEKLFF	TGTGCCAGCAGCCAAGTTAATCCCCTCGAAAAACTGTTTTTT
TRBV25-1	many	TRBD2	TRBJ2-7	CASSESSSGGTYEQYF	TGTGCCAGCAGTGAATCGAGTAGCGGGGGTACCTACGAGCAGTACTTC
TRBV7-8	many	-	TRBJ2-1	CASSLDGGEQFF	TGTGCCAGCAGCTTAGATGGGGGTGAGCAGTTCTTC
TRBV6-5	-	-	TRBJ2-1	CASSYLAREQFF	TGCGCCAGCAGTTACCTAGCGAGGGAGCAGTTCTTC
TRBV5-1	-	TRBD1	TRBJ1-1	CASSRIETGLGEAFF	TGCGCCAGCAGCCGGATCGAGACAGGGTTAGGTGAAGCTTTCTTT
TRBV12-5	many	-	TRBJ2-1	CASGLDITYNEQFF	TGTGCTAGTGGTTTGGATATTACCTACAATGAGCAGTTCTTC
TRBV6-1	-	-	TRBJ2-3	CASSGFGTDTQYF	TGTGCCAGCAGCGGGTTTGGTACAGATACGCAGTATTTT
TRBV20-1	many	-	TRBJ2-5	CSASWNSKGETQYF	TGCAGTGCTAGTTGGAACAGCAAGGGGGAGACCCAGTACTTC
TRBV19	-	-	TRBJ2-3	CASTIKPGTDTQYF	TGTGCCAGTACCATCAAGCCCGGCACAGATACGCAGTATTTT
TRBV19	-	-	TRBJ2-1	CASSIGTDIYAPTDEQFF	TGTGCCAGTAGTATAGGGACAGATATCTACGCCCCGACAGATGAGCAGTTCTTC
TRBV12-3/TRBV12-4	many	-	TRBJ1-1	CASRFDRNTEAFF	TGTGCCAGCAGATTCGACAGGAACACTGAAGCTTTCTTT
TRBV5-5	many	-	TRBJ1-1	CASSLLPENTEAFF	TGTGCCAGCAGCTTGTTGCCCGAGAACACTGAAGCTTTCTTT
TRBV6-4	-	TRBD1	TRBJ2-1	CASSDNWAGGKNEQFF	TGTGCCAGCAGTGACAATTGGGCAGGGGGCAAGAATGAGCAGTTCTTC
TRBV29-1	-	-	TRBJ2-1	CSALRRYNGQFF	TGCAGCGCCCTAAGACGGTACAATGGGCAGTTCTTC
TRBV20-1	-	-	TRBJ2-7	CSARDPVADIYEQYF	TGCAGTGCTAGAGATCCGGTAGCGGATATCTACGAGCAGTACTTC
TRBV5-1	-	-	TRBJ2-1	CASSMDVEQFF	TGCGCCAGCAGTATGGATGTTGAGCAGTTCTTC
TRBV6-2/TRBV6-3	-	-	TRBJ2-6	CASSSQHRSSGANVLTF	TGTGCCAGCAGTTCCCAACACAGGAGCTCTGGGGCCAACGTCCTGACTTTC
TRBV19	-	-	TRBJ1-2	CASTFSWGRQDGYTF	TGTGCCAGTACCTTCTCTTGGGGGAGACAGGATGGCTACACCTTC
TRBV5-1	few	-	TRBJ1-2	CASSFDSSNYGYTF	TGCGCCAGCAGTTTCGACAGTTCGAACTATGGCTACACCTTC
TRBV7-6	many	-	TRBJ1-1	CASTRVTVYTEAFF	TGTGCCAGCACCAGAGTGACAGTATACACTGAAGCTTTCTTT
TRBV2	many	TRBD1	TRBJ1-1	CASSAEPGGAGNTEAFF	TGTGCCAGCAGTGCCGAACCAGGGGGCGCCGGGAACACTGAAGCTTTCTTT
TRBV25-1	-	-	TRBJ1-6	CASTTGLNSPLHF	TGTGCCAGCACCACAGGGTTAAATTCACCCCTCCACTTT
TRBV24-1	many	TRBD1	TRBJ1-2	CATSDSGTGNYGYTF	TGTGCCACCAGTGATTCCGGGACAGGGAATTATGGCTACACCTTC
TRBV6-6	many	-	TRBJ2-1	CASSYSMGEQFF	TGTGCCAGCAGTTACTCCATGGGTGAGCAGTTCTTC
TRBV7-9	few	TRBD1	TRBJ2-5	CASSLGDRVQYF	TGTGCCAGCAGCTTAGGGGACAGGGTACAGTACTTC
TRBV11-3	few	TRBD2	TRBJ2-1	CASSLRGSGRDYNEQFF	TGTGCCAGCAGCTTGAGGGGTAGCGGGAGGGATTACAATGAGCAGTTCTTC
TRBV2	many	TRBD2	TRBJ2-5	CASNDGGGRTQYF	TGTGCCAGCAACGACGGGGGGGGCCGGACCCAGTACTTC